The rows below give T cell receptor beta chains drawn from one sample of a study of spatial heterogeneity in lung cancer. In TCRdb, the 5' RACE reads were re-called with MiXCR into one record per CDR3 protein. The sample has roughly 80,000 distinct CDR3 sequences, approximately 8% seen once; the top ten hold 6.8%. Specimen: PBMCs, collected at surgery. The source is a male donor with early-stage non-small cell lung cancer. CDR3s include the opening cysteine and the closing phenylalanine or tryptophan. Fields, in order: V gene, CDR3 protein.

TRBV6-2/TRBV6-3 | CASSLGGHYNEQFF
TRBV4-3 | CASSQSGTANEKLFF
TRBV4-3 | CASSQATELNTEAFF
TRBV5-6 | CASSLSDITDTQYF
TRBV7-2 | CASSPYQGGPEAFF
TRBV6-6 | CASTWTGSYNSPLHF
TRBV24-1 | CATSRGGAETQYF
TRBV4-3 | CASSQDLASDTQYF
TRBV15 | CATSRETPGANVLTF
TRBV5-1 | CASSLPTGGDTQYF
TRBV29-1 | CSVVGQGNGYTF
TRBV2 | CASRAGEYTGELFF
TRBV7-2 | CASSLYDGRENIQYF
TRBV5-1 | CASSSYDTSGRADEQFF
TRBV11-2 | CASSLNGYTF
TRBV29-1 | CSVGAGRYEQYF
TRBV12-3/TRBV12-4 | CASSLGTSGSRQFF
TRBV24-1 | CATSDFLVSGEQFF
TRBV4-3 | CASSQNQLSTGNTIYF
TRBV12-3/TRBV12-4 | CASSLAGLGNREYGNTIYF
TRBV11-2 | CASSLMGSAYEQYF
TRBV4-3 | CASSPHRGSRNTEAFF
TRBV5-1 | CASSSSGTEQYF
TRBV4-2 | CASSQLHYEQYF
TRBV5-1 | CASSSGTGGTEAFF
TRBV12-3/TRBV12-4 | CASSLEGASQPQHF
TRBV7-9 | CASSLGLADYNEQFF
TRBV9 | CASSVGQSTTYEQYF
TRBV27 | CASSLYRLAGADTQYF
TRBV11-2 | CAGRGTGVNEQFF
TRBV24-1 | CATSDPGTSGQETQYF
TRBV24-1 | CATGLAGVNNEQFF
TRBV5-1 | CASSGVGLSTGELFF
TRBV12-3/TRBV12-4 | CASSPPPGNTEAFF
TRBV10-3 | CAIGAGFTLELFF
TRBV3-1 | CASSQGPSLISGANVLTF
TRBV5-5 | CASSLSTVGNQPQHF
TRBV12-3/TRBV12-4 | CASSLDRFQETQYF
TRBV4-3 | CASSQDLQGTEAFF
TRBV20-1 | CSASGQGQLYGYTF
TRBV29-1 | CSALTSGLTDTQYF
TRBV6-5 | CASWAGHLYGYTF
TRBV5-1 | CASSLASGSFYEQYF
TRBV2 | CASRLGQGDDKAFF
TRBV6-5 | CVIGQPFGEAFF
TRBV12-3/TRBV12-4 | CASRPGGRTEAFF
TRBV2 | CASSPTGSPGELFF
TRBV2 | CASSYEGTSTGELFF
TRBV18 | CASSLLSGSGTDTQYF
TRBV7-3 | CASRLTPTYEQYF
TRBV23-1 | CASRKGGPTGELFF
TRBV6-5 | CASSRGGGEQFF
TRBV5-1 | CASSLEVPTDTQYF
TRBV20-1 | CSARDGSRVVDYGYTF